What follows are 19 T cell receptor beta chains derived from one specimen sequenced in a study of blood T cell repertoires in COVID-19. Profiling relied on immunoSEQ multiplex PCR, and the TCRdb table lists in-frame clones only, not all of them. Seen here are 120,000 or so clones, 85% observed once, and the top ten hold more than 6.5%. The sample comprised peripheral blood. The receptors were gathered from a man aged 80 or over with active or convalescent COVID-19.

The J gene is TRBJ2-6, the V gene TRBV3-1 (or the pseudogene TRBV3-2); 10 bases map to TRBD2. CDR1 is LGHDT and CDR2 is YNNKEL in the germline V gene (reference sequence). V lost 2 bases and J lost 1; bases outside the gene matches: 5. The CDR3 contains 18 residues. CDR3 amino acids: CASSQIRTSGSGANVLTF. The CDR3 nucleotides read TGTGCCAGCAGCCAAATTAGGACTAGCGGATCTGGGGCCAACGTCCTGACTTTC.

CDR3 in DNA: TGTGCCAGCAGCCGTCTACAGCTACAGAACACTGAAGCTTTCTTT. Its protein is CASSRLQLQNTEAFF. The chain combines TRBV4-2 with TRBJ1-1; D gene unclear. This CDR3 contains 15 residues. CDR1 is LGHNA and CDR2 is YNFKEQ in the germline V gene. V was shortened by 4 bases and J by 1 base, with 13 bases between the two germline ends.

The table lists this clone with a count of one. The CDR3 nucleotides read TGTGCCAGCAGCCTGGGACAGCAAACCTACGAGCAGTACTTC. Translation: CASSLGQQTYEQYF. V gene TRBV7-8 combines with J gene TRBJ2-7; TRBD1 matches 7 bases. The CDR3 has 14 amino acids. Germline lookup yields CDR1 SGHVS and CDR2 FQNEAQ. Unmatched junction bases numbered 6, after V lost 5 bases and J lost 2 bases. Full variable domain (remainder filled in from reference TRBV7-8 and TRBJ2-7): GAGVSQSPRYKVAKRGQDVALRCDPISGHVSLFWYQQALGQGPEFLTYFQNEAQLDKSGLPSDRFFAERPEGSVSTLKIQRTQQEDSAVYLCASSLGQQTYEQYFGPGTRLTVT.

The chain recombines TRBV6-4 with TRBJ2-5, with 10 bases lining up with TRBD2. Trimming at V came to 4 bases and at J to 5 bases, leaving 13 bases not matched to a gene. The CDR3 is 17 amino acids. Germline V gives CDR1 MRHNA, CDR2 SNTAGT. CDR3 nucleotide sequence: TGTGCCAGCAGTGTTGTGTGGGGGCTAGCGGGAGTGGAGACCCAGTACTTC. Protein sequence: CASSVVWGLAGVETQYF.

The chain employs TRBV10-3 and TRBJ1-2; D perhaps matches TRBD1 (6 bases). The CDR3 totals 14 residues. Trimming took off 6 bases at V and 8 bases at J, with 19 bases between the two ends. Germline lookup yields CDR1 ENHRY and CDR2 SYGVKD. The CDR3 reads CAISQDSRSMGYTF. The CDR3 DNA reads TGTGCCATCAGCCAGGACAGCCGATCTATGGGCTACACCTTC.

V usage is TRBV6-5 and J usage is TRBJ1-2, with a possible D match to TRBD1 (5 bases). CDR3 size: 14 residues. The ends were cut back, 6 bases at V and 7 bases at J, with 18 bases in the middle. Germline V gene data show CDR1 as MNHEY and CDR2 as SVGAGI. As DNA, the CDR3 is TGTGCCAGCAGCACTCATACAGGACGGGTTGGCTACACCTTC. The encoded protein is CASSTHTGRVGYTF.

This chain links TRBV7-8 with TRBJ2-2; no clear D. The V end was cut by 5 bases, the J end by 4 bases, with 14 bases between. This CDR3 spans 15 amino acids. Germline CDR1 SGHVS, CDR2 FQNEAQ. CDR3 loop: CASSRVALSTGELFF. CDR3 in DNA: TGTGCCAGCAGCCGAGTAGCCCTGAGCACCGGGGAGCTGTTTTTT.

J is TRBJ1-6 and V is TRBV6-6; TRBD1 agrees at 7 bases. The CDR3 has 14 residues. Germline lookup yields CDR1 MNHNY and CDR2 SVGAGI (reference sequence). With V trimmed by 5 bases and J by 8 bases, 6 bases remained unmatched. This CDR3 reads CASSPTGRHSPLHF. CDR3 DNA: TGTGCCAGCAGTCCGACAGGGCGGCATTCACCCCTCCACTTT.

The V call is TRBV29-1, the J call TRBJ2-3; tentative D call: TRBD2 (6 bases). The V gene lost 0 bases and the J gene lost 0 bases, with 10 bases spanning the gap. The CDR3 runs to 15 residues. Germline values: CDR1 SQVTM, CDR2 ANQGSEA. The CDR3 sequence is CSVEDGGWSTDTQYF. For the CDR3, the DNA is TGCAGCGTTGAAGACGGGGGTTGGAGCACAGATACGCAGTATTTT.

This CDR3 is CASSRRLVGPTNTEAFF. CDR3 coding DNA: TGCGCCAGCAGTCGAAGACTTGTGGGGCCAACGAACACTGAAGCTTTCTTT. This sequence joins TRBV23-1 and TRBJ1-1, with D possibly being TRBD1 (5 bases). TRBV23-1 has ORF status, its function being uncertain. Trimming took off 4 bases at V and 1 base at J, with 19 bases between the two ends. CDR3 length: 17 residues.

This sequence joins TRBV5-1 and TRBJ1-1; weak D call: TRBD1 (6 bases). The CDR3 consists of 15 residues. Germline V CDR1 and CDR2: SGHRS, YFSETQ. The ends were cut back, 0 bases at V and 1 base at J, with 10 bases in the middle. In DNA form, the CDR3 reads TGCGCCAGCAGCTTGGAAGACAGGTGGAACACTGAAGCTTTCTTT. This encodes CASSLEDRWNTEAFF.

The V and J genes are TRBV5-1 and TRBJ1-5; maybe TRBD1 (5 bases). The CDR3 has 17 residues. Germline V lookup: CDR1 SGHRS, CDR2 YFSETQ. V was trimmed by 0 bases and J by 2 bases, leaving 15 bases between them. Written as DNA, the CDR3 is TGCGCCAGCAGCTTGGCCCCTATGGGGCAAGGCAATCAGCCCCAGCATTTT. As protein: CASSLAPMGQGNQPQHF.

V gene TRBV15 combines with J gene TRBJ2-1; D unclear. Trimming took 0 bases from V and 6 from J, leaving 15 bases between them. This CDR3 has 16 amino acids. Germline lookup yields CDR1 LNHNV and CDR2 YYDKDF (reference sequence). The CDR3 is CATSRDQWLSLNEQFF. DNA of the CDR3: TGTGCCACCAGCAGAGATCAATGGCTTAGCCTCAATGAGCAGTTCTTC.

The chain combines TRBV7-9 with TRBJ2-7; no clear D. V lost 5 bases and J 4 bases, leaving 24 bases between the germline ends. This CDR3 contains 17 residues. CDR1 and CDR2 (germline): SEHNR, FQNEAQ (reference sequence). The CDR3 nucleotides are TGTGCCAGCAGCCTTCTTACCACCAGAAAATCATATTACGAGCAGTACTTC. Its protein product is CASSLLTTRKSYYEQYF.

The chain recombines TRBV9 with TRBJ2-6; TRBD2 is a possible D gene (5 bases). V gave up 4 bases and J gave up 2 bases, with 10 bases separating them. The germline gives CDR1 SGDLS, CDR2 YYNGEE. The CDR3 totals 15 residues. DNA for the CDR3: TGTGCCAGCAGCCCAGGACTTACTGGGGCCAACGTCCTGACTTTC. This translates into CASSPGLTGANVLTF.

This clone was counted once. V usage is TRBV2 and J usage is TRBJ2-2, with a possible D match to TRBD2 (6 bases). CDR3 length: 14 amino acids. With 0 bases removed from V and 6 bases from J, the gap between germline ends came to 8 bases. Germline V CDR1 and CDR2: SNHLY, FYNNEI. CDR3 coding DNA: TGTGCCAGCAGTGAAGCGCGGGGCGCCGGGGAGCTGTTTTTT. This sequence encodes CASSEARGAGELFF.

This chain uses TRBV15 with TRBJ1-2, with D tentatively TRBD1 (5 bases). The germline V gene has CDR1 LNHNV and CDR2 YYDKDF (reference sequence). Trimming pared 5 bases from V and 4 bases from J, leaving 14 bases between. The CDR3 totals 14 residues. In DNA, the CDR3 is TGTGCCACCAGCGGGTGGGGCCCTTTCTATGGCTACACCTTC. Translated, it gives CATSGWGPFYGYTF.

J is TRBJ2-1 and V is TRBV15, with D maybe TRBD2 (6 bases). Germline loops: CDR1 LNHNV, CDR2 YYDKDF (reference sequence). Trimming took 5 bases from V and 4 from J, leaving 9 bases between them. This CDR3 spans 13 amino acids. For the CDR3, the DNA is TGTGCCACCAGCGGCGGGAATTACAATGAGCAGTTCTTC. It is translated as CATSGGNYNEQFF.

The chain employs TRBV4-3 and TRBJ2-5; 10 bases line up with TRBD2. This CDR3 region has 18 residues. J gave up 1 base and V 0 bases, and 8 bases lay outside the gene matches. CDR1 LGHNA and CDR2 YSLEER come from the germline V gene. The CDR3 spells CASSQDFSASGSQETQYF. CDR3 nucleotide sequence: TGCGCCAGCAGCCAAGATTTTTCCGCTAGCGGGAGCCAAGAGACCCAGTACTTC.